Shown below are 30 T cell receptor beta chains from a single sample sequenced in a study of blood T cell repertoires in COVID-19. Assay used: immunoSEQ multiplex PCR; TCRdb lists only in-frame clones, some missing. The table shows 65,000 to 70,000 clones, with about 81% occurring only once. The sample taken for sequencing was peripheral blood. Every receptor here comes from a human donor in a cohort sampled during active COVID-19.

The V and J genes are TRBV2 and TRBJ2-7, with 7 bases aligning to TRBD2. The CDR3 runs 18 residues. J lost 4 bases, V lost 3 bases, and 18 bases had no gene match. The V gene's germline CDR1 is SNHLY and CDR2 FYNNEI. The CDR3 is CASSDGGGSAGVLYEQYF. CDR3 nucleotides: TGTGCCAGCAGTGATGGGGGGGGATCGGCGGGAGTTTTGTACGAGCAGTACTTC.

The CDR3 DNA reads as TGTGCCAGCAGCCAAGGAGAAGGAGCGGGAGGGCCGGTCGGGGAGCTGTTTTTT. Its translation is CASSQGEGAGGPVGELFF. This chain links TRBV4-2 with TRBJ2-2, with 10 bases aligning to TRBD2. Germline values: CDR1 LGHNA, CDR2 YNFKEQ. With 1 base clipped from V and 7 bases from J, the junction kept 12 bases outside the gene matches. The CDR3 runs to 18 residues.

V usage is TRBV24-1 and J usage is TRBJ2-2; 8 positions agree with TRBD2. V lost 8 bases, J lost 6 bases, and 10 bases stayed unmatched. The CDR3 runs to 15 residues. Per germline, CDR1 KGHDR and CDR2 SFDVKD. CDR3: CATKDGRDLAGELFF. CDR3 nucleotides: TGTGCCACCAAGGACGGGAGGGATTTGGCCGGGGAGCTGTTTTTT.

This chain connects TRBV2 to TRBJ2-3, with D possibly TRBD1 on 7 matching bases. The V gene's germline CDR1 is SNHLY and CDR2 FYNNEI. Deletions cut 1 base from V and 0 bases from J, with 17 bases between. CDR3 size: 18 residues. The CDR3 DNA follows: TGTGCCAGCAGTGAAGGACAGGGACTGCTAACCAGCACAGATACGCAGTATTTT. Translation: CASSEGQGLLTSTDTQYF.

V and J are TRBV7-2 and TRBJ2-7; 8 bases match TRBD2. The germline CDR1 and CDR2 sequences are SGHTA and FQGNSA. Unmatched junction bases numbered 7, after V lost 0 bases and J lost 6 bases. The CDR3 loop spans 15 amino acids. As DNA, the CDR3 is TGTGCCAGCAGCTTAGCGGGGCTAGCGGGCGGCGAGCAGTACTTC. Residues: CASSLAGLAGGEQYF. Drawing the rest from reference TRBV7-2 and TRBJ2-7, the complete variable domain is GAGVSQSPSNKVTEKGKDVELRCDPISGHTALYWYRQSLGQGLEFLIYFQGNSAPDKSGLPSDRFSAERTGGSVSTLTIQRTQQEDSAVYLCASSLAGLAGGEQYFGPGTRLTVT.

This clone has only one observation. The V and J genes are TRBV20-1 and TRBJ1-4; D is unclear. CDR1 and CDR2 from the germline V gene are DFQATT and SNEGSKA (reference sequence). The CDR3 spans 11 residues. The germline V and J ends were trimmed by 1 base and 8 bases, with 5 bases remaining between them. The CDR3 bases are TGCAGTGCTAGAGTTGAGGAAAAACTGTTTTTT. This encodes CSARVEEKLFF.

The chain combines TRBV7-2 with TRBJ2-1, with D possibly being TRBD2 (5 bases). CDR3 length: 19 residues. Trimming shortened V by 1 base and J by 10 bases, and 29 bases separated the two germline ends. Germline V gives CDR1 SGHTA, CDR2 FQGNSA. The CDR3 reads CASSLGTRTPIWLLREQFF. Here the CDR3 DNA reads TGTGCCAGCAGCTTAGGGACTCGGACCCCCATATGGCTCCTTCGGGAGCAGTTCTTC.

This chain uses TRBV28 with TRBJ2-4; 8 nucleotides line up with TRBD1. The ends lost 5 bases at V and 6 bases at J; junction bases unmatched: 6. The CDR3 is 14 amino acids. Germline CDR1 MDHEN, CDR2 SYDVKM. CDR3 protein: CASSPQGVGNIQYF. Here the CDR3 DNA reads TGTGCCAGCAGTCCACAGGGGGTTGGAAACATTCAGTACTTC.

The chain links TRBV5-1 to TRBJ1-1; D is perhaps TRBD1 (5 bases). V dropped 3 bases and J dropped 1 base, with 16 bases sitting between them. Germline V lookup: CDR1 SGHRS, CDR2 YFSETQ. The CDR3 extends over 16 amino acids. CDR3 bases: TGCGCCAGCAGCTCCGTGATGATAACAGGGAACACTGAAGCTTTCTTT. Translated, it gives CASSSVMITGNTEAFF.

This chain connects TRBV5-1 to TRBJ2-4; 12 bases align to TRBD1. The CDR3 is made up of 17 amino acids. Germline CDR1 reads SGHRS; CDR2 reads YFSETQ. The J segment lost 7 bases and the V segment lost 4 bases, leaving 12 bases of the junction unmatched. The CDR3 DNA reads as TGCGCCAGCAGCCCCGCCGGGACAGGGGGCGGCGGGAACATTCAGTACTTC. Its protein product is CASSPAGTGGGGNIQYF.

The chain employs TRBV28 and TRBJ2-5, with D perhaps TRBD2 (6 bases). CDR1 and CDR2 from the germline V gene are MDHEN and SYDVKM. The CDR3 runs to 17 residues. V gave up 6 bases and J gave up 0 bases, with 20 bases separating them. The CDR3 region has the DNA TGTGCCAGCAGGGCCCAGGGCGTAGCGGTACACCAAGAGACCCAGTACTTC. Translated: CASRAQGVAVHQETQYF.

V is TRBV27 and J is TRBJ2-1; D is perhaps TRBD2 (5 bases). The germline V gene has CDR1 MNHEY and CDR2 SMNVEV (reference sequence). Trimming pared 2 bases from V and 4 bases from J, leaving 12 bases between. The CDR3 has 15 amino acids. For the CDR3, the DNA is TGTGCCAGCAGTTTAGGTGGGAGTTCTTACAATGAGCAGTTCTTC. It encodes CASSLGGSSYNEQFF.

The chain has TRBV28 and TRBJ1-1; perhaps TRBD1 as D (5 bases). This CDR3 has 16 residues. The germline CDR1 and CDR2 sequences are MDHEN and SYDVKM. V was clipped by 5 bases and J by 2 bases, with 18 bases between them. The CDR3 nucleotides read TGTGCCAGCAGTCCAATTGGGGAGGGGAGTAACACTGAAGCTTTCTTT. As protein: CASSPIGEGSNTEAFF.

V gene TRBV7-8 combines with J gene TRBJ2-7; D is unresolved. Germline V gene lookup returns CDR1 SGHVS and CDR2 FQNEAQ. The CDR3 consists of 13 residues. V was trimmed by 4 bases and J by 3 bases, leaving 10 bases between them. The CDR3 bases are TGTGCCAGCAGCTCACGACTGGACTACGAGCAGTACTTC. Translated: CASSSRLDYEQYF.

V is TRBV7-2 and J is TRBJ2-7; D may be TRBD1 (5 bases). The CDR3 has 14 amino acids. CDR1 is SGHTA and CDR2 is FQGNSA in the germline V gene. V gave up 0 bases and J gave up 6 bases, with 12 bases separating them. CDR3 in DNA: TGTGCCAGCAGCTTAGCGGTGCCTCAGGGCGAGCAGTACTTC. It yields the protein CASSLAVPQGEQYF.

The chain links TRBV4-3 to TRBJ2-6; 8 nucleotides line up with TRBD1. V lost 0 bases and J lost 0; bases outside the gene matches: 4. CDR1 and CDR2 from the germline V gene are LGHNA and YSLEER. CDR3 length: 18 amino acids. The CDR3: CASSQEDRDPSGANVLTF. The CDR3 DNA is TGCGCCAGCAGCCAAGAGGACAGGGACCCCTCTGGGGCCAACGTCCTGACTTTC.

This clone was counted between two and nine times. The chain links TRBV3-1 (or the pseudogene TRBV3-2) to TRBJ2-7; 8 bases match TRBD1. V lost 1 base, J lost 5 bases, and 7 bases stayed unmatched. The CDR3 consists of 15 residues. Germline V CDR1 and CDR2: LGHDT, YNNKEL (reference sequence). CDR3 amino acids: CASSQAGTGTHEQYF. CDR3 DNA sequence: TGTGCCAGCAGCCAAGCCGGGACAGGCACCCACGAGCAGTACTTC.

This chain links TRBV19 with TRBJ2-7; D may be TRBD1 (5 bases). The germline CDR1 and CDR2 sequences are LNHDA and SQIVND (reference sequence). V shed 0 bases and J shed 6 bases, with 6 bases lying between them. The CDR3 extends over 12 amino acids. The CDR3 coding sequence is TGTGCCAGTAGTATAGAAGGGGCCGAGCAGTACTTC. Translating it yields CASSIEGAEQYF.

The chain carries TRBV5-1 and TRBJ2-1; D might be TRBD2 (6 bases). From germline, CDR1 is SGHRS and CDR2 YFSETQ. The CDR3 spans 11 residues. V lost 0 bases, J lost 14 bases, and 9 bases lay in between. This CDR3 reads CASSLGDSEFF. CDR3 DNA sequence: TGCGCCAGCAGCTTGGGGGACTCGGAGTTCTTC.

CDR3 sequence reads: CAWSVRGGSQPQHF. For the CDR3, the DNA is TGTGCCTGGAGTGTCAGAGGGGGAAGTCAGCCCCAGCATTTT. V usage is TRBV30 and J usage is TRBJ1-5; D possibly corresponds to TRBD1 (6 bases). Germline CDR1 is GTSNPN and CDR2 is SVGIG (reference sequence). CDR3 size: 14 residues. V lost 0 bases, J lost 6 bases, and 12 bases lay in between.

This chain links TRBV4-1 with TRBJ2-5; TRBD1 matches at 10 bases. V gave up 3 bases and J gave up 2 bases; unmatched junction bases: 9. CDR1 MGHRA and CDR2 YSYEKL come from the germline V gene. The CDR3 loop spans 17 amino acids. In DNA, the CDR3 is TGCGCCAGCAGCCAGGGAGGGACAGGGGCCATTCAAGAGACCCAGTACTTC. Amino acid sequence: CASSQGGTGAIQETQYF.

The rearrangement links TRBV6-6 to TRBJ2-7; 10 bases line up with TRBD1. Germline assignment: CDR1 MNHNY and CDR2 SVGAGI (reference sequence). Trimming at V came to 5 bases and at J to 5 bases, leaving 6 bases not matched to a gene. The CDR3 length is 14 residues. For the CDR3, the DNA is TGTGCCAGCAGTCGACCGGGACAGGGGAACGAGCAGTACTTC. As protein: CASSRPGQGNEQYF.

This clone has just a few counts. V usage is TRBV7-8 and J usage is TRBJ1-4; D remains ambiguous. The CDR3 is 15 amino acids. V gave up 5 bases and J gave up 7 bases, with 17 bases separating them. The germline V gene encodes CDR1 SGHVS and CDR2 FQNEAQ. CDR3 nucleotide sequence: TGTGCCAGCAGCCCAAGGGTCCCTCGGGGTGAAAAACTGTTTTTT. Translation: CASSPRVPRGEKLFF.

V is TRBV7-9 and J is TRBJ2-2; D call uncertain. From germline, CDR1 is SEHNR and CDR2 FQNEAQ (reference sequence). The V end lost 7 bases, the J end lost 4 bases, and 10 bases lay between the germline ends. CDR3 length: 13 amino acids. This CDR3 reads CASKSHGTGELFF. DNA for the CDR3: TGTGCCAGCAAAAGCCATGGCACCGGGGAGCTGTTTTTT.

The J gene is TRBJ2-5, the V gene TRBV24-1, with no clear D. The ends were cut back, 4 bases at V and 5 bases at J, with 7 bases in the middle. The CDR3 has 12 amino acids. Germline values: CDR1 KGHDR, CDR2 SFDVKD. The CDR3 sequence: CATSDRVETQYF. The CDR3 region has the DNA TGTGCCACCAGTGACCGGGTGGAGACCCAGTACTTC.

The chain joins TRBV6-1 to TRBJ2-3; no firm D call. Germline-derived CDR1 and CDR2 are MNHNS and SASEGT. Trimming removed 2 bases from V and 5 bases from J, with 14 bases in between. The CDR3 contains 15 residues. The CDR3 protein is CASSESVARGDTQYF. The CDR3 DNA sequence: TGTGCCAGCAGTGAATCGGTAGCTCGTGGAGATACGCAGTATTTT.

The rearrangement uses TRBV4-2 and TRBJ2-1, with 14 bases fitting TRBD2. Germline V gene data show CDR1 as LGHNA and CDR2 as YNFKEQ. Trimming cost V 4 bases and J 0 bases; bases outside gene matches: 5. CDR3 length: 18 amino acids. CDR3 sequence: CASSRRLAGGSSYNEQFF. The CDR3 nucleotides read TGTGCCAGCAGCCGTCGACTAGCGGGAGGGAGCTCCTACAATGAGCAGTTCTTC.

DNA for the CDR3: TGCGCCAGCAGCTTGGTTGGAGATATGGCTAGCACAGATACGCAGTATTTT. Translating gives CASSLVGDMASTDTQYF. This chain links TRBV5-1 with TRBJ2-3; no firm D call. Germline V gene sequence: CDR1 SGHRS, CDR2 YFSETQ. Trimming pared 0 bases from V and 0 bases from J, leaving 14 bases between. The CDR3 consists of 17 residues. The full variable domain, in which reference TRBV5-1 and TRBJ2-3 provide the parts outside the CDR3, is KAGVTQTPRYLIKTRGQQVTLSCSPISGHRSVSWYQQTPGQGLQFLFEYFSETQRNKGNFPGRFSGRQFSNSRSEMNVSTLELGDSALYLCASSLVGDMASTDTQYFGPGTRLTVL.

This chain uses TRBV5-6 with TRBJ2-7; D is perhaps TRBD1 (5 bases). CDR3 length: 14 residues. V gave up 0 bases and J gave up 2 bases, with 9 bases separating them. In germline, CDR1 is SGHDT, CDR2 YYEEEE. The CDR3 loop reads CASSLGQSTYEQYF. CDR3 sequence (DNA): TGTGCCAGCAGCTTGGGACAGAGCACCTACGAGCAGTACTTC.

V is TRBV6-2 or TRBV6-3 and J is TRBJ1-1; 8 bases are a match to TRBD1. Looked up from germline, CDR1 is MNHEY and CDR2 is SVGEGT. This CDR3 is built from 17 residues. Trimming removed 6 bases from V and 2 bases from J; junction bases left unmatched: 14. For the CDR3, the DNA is TGTGCCAGCAGCCTTGACAGGGGTGGTTGGAATAACACTGAAGCTTTCTTT. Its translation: CASSLDRGGWNNTEAFF.